These T cell receptor beta chains were read from a single sample in a study of CD8 T cells in ankylosing spondylitis. TCRdb analysed the 5' RACE reads with MiXCR anew, one entry per CDR3 protein. The sample lists approximately 220,000 distinct CDR3 sequences; more than 25% were seen once. Material: blood, either unsorted or a sorted T cell fraction (not recorded which). These TCRs come from a male donor with ankylosing spondylitis or in good health (not recorded which). CDR3s include the opening cysteine and the closing phenylalanine or tryptophan. The D gene is left open where the match is weak. Clone size is not always given. Where it is, it says once, few, many or a class for expanded clones.

d_gene	abundance	v_gene	j_gene	CDR3nt	CDR3aa
NA	NA	TRBV20-1	TRBJ1-1	TGCAGTGCTAATAGGGGGGGACTTGGGACTGAAGCTTTCTTT	CSANRGGLGTEAFF
NA	NA	TRBV6-5	TRBJ2-7	TGTGCCAGCAGTTACGCAACTAGCTCTCGCGAGCAGTACTTC	CASSYATSSREQYF
NA	NA	TRBV12-5	TRBJ2-2	TGTGCTAGTGGTTCCCCCAGGGATGCCACCGGGGAGCTGTTTTTT	CASGSPRDATGELFF
TRBD2	NA	TRBV12-3/TRBV12-4	TRBJ2-3	TGTGCCTTCAGTTTAGCCCTAACGTCCGGGACTAGCCCAGATACGCAGTATTTT	CAFSLALTSGTSPDTQYF
TRBD2	NA	TRBV20-1	TRBJ2-7	TGCAGTGCTCTTAATAGCGGGACCTACGAGCAGTACTTC	CSALNSGTYEQYF
NA	many	TRBV3-1	TRBJ2-6	TGTGCCAGCAGCCAAGGGATAACAGATTCTGGGGCCAACGTCCTGACTTTC	CASSQGITDSGANVLTF
NA	NA	TRBV19	TRBJ2-1	TGTGCCAGTACCCCGGGAAAGTTAGCCGACAACAATGAGCAGTTCTTC	CASTPGKLADNNEQFF
NA	NA	TRBV20-1	TRBJ2-1	TGCAGTGCTAGGCACTACCGGAGTTACAATGAGCAGTTCTTC	CSARHYRSYNEQFF
NA	few	TRBV18	TRBJ2-1	TGTGCCAGCTCACCAGTAAGACATACCTACAATGAGCAGTTCTTC	CASSPVRHTYNEQFF
TRBD1	many	TRBV7-3	TRBJ2-2	TGTGCCAGCAGCGCCCAGGGGGCCGGCGGGGAGCTGTTTTTT	CASSAQGAGGELFF
TRBD2	NA	TRBV20-1	TRBJ2-3	TGCAGTGCTAGAGATCGGCGCGGGAGATTCTCAGATACGCAGTATTTT	CSARDRRGRFSDTQYF
NA	many	TRBV29-1	TRBJ2-4	TGCAGCGTTGTTTCCCAGGGCCCCACCGTCATTCAGTACTTC	CSVVSQGPTVIQYF
NA	NA	TRBV6-1	TRBJ2-7	TGTGCCAGCAGTGGAACTTGGGGGGTGTCCTACGAGCAGTACTTC	CASSGTWGVSYEQYF
NA	NA	TRBV20-1	TRBJ1-2	TGCAGTGCCAGCCGGGATCCTCGCAATGGCTACACCTTC	CSASRDPRNGYTF
NA	many	TRBV29-1	TRBJ1-5	TGCAGCGTTGGGGATAGGGTGAATCAGCCCCAGCATTTT	CSVGDRVNQPQHF